This T cell receptor (beta chain) was profiled in a study of human T cells and chemical hapten exposure. About the research overall: Patients were given diphenylcyclopropenone on the scalp weekly across the approximately 26-week study.

In its sample, this clonotype was seen a few times. The CDR3 is made up of 18 amino acids. Time point indicated: patch test 1, 2 weeks after DPC sensitization. Described treatment: therapeutic diphenylcyclopropenone sensitization with weekly scalp DPC. MiXCR, applied by TCRdb to the RACE reads, yields one record per CDR3 protein. The table records 75,000 to 90,000 distinct CDR3 sequences, under 13% of them present only once. The chain is built from TRBV21-1 and TRBJ2-1; TRBD2 reflects the table's D call only, with no check against the DNA. TRBV21-1 represents a pseudogene. The sample here was whole blood, taken in connection with sensitization to the hapten diphenylcyclopropenone (DPC). The receptor comes from a woman aged 50 to 60 with alopecia areata. Some clones in this sample may be carry-over from other donors' samples. CDR3 in amino acids: CASSKTTGTSGTNNEQFF. Here the CDR3 DNA reads TGTGCCAGCAGCAAAACTACTGGGACTAGCGGAACCAACAATGAGCAGTTCTTC.